This T cell receptor (beta chain) originates from a study of beta chain features in type 1 diabetes. As for this clone: Its antigen remains unknown. Other DNA sequences in this specimen translate into the identical CDR3.

The study reverse transcribed the entire isolated RNA, so it sequenced expressed TCRB transcripts. Profiling relied on immunoSEQ multiplex PCR, and the TCRdb table lists in-frame clones only, not all of them. The table shows about 650,000 clones, with under 15% occurring only once. General study points: Sequencing from cDNA could over-represent high-TCR-expressing cells. Researchers report that Type 1 diabetes patients had moderately but significantly shorter TCRB CDR3s across all four CD4+ subsets.

Sequenced sample: naive CD4+ T cells from blood. The sequence was obtained from a man aged 25-45 years with type 1 diabetes.

Written as DNA, the CDR3 is TGTGCCAGCAGCCCCGGACTAGCCTCAGATACGCAGTATTTT. Amino acids: CASSPGLASDTQYF. The chain has TRBV7-2 and TRBJ2-3, with 8 bases fitting TRBD2. The CDR3 sequence is 14 residues long. The junction had 5 bases not matched to a gene; V was cut back by 5 bases and J by 4 bases. The germline CDR1 and CDR2 sequences are SGHTA and FQGNSA. Drawing the rest from reference TRBV7-2 and TRBJ2-3, the complete variable domain is GAGVSQSPSNKVTEKGKDVELRCDPISGHTALYWYRQSLGQGLEFLIYFQGNSAPDKSGLPSDRFSAERTGGSVSTLTIQRTQQEDSAVYLCASSPGLASDTQYFGPGTRLTVL.